The entry below gives a single T cell receptor beta chain sequence along with its context. Study processing details: Scientists estimated how many nucleated cells there were by amplifying reference gene primers. The assay was immunoSEQ multiplex PCR, and TCRdb's table has in-frame clones only and misses some. The V and J calls and clone size were taken over from that table, and D and trimming were inferred from the DNA. There are roughly 500,000 clones in the sample; approximately 85% occur only once, and about 3.2% lies in the top ten. There are 15 residues in the CDR3. V shed 1 base and J 0 bases; nucleotides not matched to a gene: 2. Germline V gene data show CDR1 as SGHTA and CDR2 as FQGNSA. The entry originates in a study of blood T cell repertoires in COVID-19. For the study at large: Whether acute or convalescent, the COVID-19 samples came from the United States, Italy and Spain. T cells, B-cell-depleted T cells, or PBMCs supplied cDNA or gDNA.

The chain recombines TRBV7-2 with TRBJ2-7, with 8 nucleotides matching TRBD2. Sequenced sample: peripheral blood. The sequence came from a human donor in a cohort sampled during active COVID-19. In DNA form, the CDR3 reads TGTGCCAGCAGCTTAGGAAGCGGGAGCTCCTACGAGCAGTACTTC. Translated: CASSLGSGSSYEQYF.